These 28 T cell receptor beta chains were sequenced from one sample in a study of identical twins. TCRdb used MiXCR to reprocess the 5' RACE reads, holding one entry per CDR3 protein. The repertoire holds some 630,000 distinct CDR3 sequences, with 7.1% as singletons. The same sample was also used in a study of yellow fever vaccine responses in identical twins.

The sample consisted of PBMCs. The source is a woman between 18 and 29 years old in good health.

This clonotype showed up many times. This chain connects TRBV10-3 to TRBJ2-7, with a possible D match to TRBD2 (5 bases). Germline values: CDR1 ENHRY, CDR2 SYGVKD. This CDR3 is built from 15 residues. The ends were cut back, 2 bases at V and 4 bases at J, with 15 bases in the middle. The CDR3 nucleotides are TGTGCCATCAGTGAGAGAGGTGGGAGTAGATACGAGCAGTACTTC. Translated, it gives CAISERGGSRYEQYF.

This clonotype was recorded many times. The CDR3 bases are TGTGCCAGCAGTTTAACAATACAGACTGAAGCTTTCTTT. This sequence encodes CASSLTIQTEAFF. V and J are TRBV12-3 or TRBV12-4 and TRBJ1-1, with D unresolved. The CDR3 sequence is 13 residues long. Trimming took 2 bases from V and 5 from J, leaving 9 bases between them.

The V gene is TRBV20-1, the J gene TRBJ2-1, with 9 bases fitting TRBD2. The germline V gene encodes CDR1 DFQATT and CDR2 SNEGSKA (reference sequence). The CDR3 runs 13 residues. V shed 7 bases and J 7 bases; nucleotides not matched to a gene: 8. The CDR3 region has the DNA TGCAGTGGCCGGAGCGGGAGGTGGAATGAGCAGTTCTTC. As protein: CSGRSGRWNEQFF.

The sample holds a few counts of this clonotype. DNA for the CDR3: TGCGCCAGCAGCTTTAGCGGAGCAACCTACAATGAGCAGTTCTTC. Its protein is CASSFSGATYNEQFF. The chain combines TRBV5-1 with TRBJ2-1; TRBD2 is a possible D gene (6 bases). Looked up from germline, CDR1 is SGHRS and CDR2 is YFSETQ. The CDR3 consists of 15 residues. V was trimmed by 2 bases and J by 2 bases, leaving 11 bases between them.

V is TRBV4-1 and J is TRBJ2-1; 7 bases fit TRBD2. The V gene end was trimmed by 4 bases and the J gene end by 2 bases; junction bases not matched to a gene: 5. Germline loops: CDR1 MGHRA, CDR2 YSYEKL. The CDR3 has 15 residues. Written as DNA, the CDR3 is TGCGCCAGCAGCCCCGGGGGGTCGACCTACAATGAGCAGTTCTTC. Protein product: CASSPGGSTYNEQFF.

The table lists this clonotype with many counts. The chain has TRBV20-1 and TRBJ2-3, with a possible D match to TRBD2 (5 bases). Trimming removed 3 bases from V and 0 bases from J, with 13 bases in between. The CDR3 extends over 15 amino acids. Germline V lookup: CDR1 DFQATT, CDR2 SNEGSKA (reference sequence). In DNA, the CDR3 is TGCAGTGCTAGTTTGTGGCGGGCCAGCACAGATACGCAGTATTTT. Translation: CSASLWRASTDTQYF.

The CDR3 reads CATSDRRAQETQYF. The CDR3 DNA follows: TGTGCCACCAGTGATAGACGAGCTCAAGAGACCCAGTACTTC. The chain employs TRBV24-1 and TRBJ2-5; D is ambiguous. The V end lost 3 bases, the J end lost 2 bases, and 9 bases lay between the germline ends. The CDR3 totals 14 residues. Germline V gene sequence: CDR1 KGHDR, CDR2 SFDVKD.

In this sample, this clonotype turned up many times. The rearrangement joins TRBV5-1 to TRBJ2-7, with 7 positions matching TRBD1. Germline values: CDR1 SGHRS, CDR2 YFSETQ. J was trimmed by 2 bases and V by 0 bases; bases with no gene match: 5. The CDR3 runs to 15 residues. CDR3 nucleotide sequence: TGCGCCAGCAGCTTGGCCGGGACAGCAGCCTACGAGCAGTACTTC. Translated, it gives CASSLAGTAAYEQYF.

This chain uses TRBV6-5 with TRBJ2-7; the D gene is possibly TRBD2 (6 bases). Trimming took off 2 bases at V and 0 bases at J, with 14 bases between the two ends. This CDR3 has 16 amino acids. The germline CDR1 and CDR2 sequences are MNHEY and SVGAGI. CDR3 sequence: CASSYGGIDSSYEQYV. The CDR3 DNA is TGTGCCAGCAGTTACGGGGGGATCGACAGCTCCTACGAGCAGTACGTC.

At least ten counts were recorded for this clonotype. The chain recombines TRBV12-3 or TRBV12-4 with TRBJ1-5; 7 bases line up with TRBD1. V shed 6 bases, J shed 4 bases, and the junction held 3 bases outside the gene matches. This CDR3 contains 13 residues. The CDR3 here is CASRGTANQPQHF. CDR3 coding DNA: TGTGCCAGCAGGGGGACAGCAAATCAGCCCCAGCATTTT.

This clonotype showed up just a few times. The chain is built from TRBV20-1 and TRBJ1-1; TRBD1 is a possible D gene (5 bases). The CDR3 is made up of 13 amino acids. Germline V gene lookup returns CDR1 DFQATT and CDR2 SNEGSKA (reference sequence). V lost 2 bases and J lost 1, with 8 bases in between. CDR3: CSARSGRNTEAFF. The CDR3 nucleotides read TGCAGTGCTAGATCAGGGCGGAACACTGAAGCTTTCTTT.

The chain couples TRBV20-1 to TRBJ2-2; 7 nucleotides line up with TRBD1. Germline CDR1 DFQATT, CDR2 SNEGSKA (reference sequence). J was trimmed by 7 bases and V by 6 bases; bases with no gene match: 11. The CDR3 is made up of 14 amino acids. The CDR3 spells CSAGTVYEVGELFF. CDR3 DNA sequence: TGCAGTGCCGGGACAGTCTACGAGGTCGGGGAGCTGTTTTTT.

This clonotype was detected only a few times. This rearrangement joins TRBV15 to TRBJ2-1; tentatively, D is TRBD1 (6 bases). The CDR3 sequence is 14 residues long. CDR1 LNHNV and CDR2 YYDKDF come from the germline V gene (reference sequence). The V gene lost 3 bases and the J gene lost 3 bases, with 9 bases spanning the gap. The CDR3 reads CATSRTGHYNEQFF. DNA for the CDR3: TGTGCCACCAGCAGGACGGGACACTACAATGAGCAGTTCTTC.

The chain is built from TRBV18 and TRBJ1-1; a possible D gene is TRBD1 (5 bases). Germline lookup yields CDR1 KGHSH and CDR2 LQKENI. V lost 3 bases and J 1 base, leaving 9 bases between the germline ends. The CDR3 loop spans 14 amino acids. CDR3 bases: TGTGCCAGCTCACCGGACCAGGGGAACACTGAAGCTTTCTTT. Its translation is CASSPDQGNTEAFF.

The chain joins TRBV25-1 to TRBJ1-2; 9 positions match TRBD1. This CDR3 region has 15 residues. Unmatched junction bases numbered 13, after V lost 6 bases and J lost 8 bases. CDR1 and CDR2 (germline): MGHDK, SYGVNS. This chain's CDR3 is CASRASGTGMRGYTF. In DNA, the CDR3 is TGTGCCAGCAGAGCCTCCGGGACAGGGATGCGAGGCTACACCTTC.

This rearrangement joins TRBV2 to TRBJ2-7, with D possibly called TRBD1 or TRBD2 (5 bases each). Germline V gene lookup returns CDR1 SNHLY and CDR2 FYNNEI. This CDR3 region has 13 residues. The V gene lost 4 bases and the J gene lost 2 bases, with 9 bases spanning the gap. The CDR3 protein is CASSVGGAYEQYV. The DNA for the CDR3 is TGTGCCAGCAGTGTTGGGGGAGCCTACGAGCAGTACGTC.

CDR3 loop: CASSPGAGAGYGYTF. DNA of the CDR3: TGTGCCAGCAGCCCTGGGGCAGGGGCTGGTTATGGCTACACCTTC. The chain recombines TRBV7-3 with TRBJ1-2; D perhaps matches TRBD1 (6 bases). The germline V gene encodes CDR1 SGHTA and CDR2 FQGTGA. CDR3 length: 15 residues. Trimming left V 5 bases short and J 5 bases short, with 18 bases between.

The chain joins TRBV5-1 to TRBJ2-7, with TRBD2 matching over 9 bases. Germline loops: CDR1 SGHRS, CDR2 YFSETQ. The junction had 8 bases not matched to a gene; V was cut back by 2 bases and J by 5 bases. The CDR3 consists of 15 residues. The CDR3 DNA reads TGCGCCAGCAGCTTATTAGCGGGAGCTAGTAACGAGCAGTACTTC. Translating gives CASSLLAGASNEQYF.

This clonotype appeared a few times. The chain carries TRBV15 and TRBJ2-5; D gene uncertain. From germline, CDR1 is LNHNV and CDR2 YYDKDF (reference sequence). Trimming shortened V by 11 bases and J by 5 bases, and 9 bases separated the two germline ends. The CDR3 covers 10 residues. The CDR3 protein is CALLWETQYF. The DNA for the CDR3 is TGTGCCCTACTATGGGAGACCCAGTACTTC.

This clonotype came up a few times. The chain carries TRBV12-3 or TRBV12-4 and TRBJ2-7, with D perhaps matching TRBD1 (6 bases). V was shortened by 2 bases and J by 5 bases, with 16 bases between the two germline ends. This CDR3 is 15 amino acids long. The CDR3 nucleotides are TGTGCCAGCAGTTTATTATTTACAGGGAGCGACGAGCAGTACTTC. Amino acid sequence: CASSLLFTGSDEQYF.

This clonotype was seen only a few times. The CDR3 region has the DNA TGTGCCAGCAGCCCCGCAGAACGTCTTTTAAATTCACCCCTCCACTTT. It specifies CASSPAERLLNSPLHF. The chain carries TRBV12-3 or TRBV12-4 and TRBJ1-6, with no clear D. This CDR3 spans 16 amino acids. V lost 6 bases and J lost 7, with 19 bases in between.

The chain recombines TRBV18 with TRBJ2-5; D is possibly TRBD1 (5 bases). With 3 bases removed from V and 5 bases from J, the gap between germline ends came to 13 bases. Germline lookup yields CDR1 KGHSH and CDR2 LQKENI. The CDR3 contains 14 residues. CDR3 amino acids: CASSPLARAETQYF. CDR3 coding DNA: TGTGCCAGCTCACCCCTTGCCAGGGCGGAGACCCAGTACTTC.

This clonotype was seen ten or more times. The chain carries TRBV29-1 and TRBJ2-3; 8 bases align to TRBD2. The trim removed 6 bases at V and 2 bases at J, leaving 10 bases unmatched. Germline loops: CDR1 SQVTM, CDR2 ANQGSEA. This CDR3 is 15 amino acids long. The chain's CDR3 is CSVRLASGHTDTQYF. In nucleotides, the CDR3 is TGCAGCGTGAGACTAGCGTCGGGTCACACAGATACGCAGTATTTT.

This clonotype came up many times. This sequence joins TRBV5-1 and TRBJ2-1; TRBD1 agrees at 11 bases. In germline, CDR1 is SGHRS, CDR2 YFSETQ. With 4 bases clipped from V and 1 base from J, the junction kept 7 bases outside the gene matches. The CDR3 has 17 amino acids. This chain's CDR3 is CASSLDRGQRSYNEQFF. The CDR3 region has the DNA TGCGCCAGCAGCCTGGACAGGGGGCAGAGATCCTACAATGAGCAGTTCTTC.

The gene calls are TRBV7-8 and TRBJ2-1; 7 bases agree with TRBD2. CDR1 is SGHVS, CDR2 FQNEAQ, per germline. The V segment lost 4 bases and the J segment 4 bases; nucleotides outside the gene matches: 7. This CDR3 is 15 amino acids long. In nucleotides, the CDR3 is TGTGCCAGCAGCTGGGGCGGGAGTGGTTACAATGAGCAGTTCTTC. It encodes CASSWGGSGYNEQFF.

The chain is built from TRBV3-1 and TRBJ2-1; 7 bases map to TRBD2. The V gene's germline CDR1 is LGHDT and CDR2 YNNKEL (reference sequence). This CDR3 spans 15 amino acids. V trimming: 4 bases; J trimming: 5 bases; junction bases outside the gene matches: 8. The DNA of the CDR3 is TGTGCCAGCAGCCTCAGCGGGATCCCCCACAATGAGCAGTTCTTC. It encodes CASSLSGIPHNEQFF.

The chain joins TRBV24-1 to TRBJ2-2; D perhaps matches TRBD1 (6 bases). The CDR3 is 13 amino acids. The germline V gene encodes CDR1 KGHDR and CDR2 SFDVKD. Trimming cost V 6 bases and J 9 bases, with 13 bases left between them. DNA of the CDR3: TGTGCCACCAGTACAGGGTCGGTCCGGGAGCTGTTTTTT. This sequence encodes CATSTGSVRELFF.

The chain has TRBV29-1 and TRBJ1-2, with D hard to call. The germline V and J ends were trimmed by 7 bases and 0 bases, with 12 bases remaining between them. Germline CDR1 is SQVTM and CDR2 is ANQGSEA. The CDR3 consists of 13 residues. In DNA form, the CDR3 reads TGCAGCGCCTCTAGCGTCGCTAACTATGGCTACACCTTC. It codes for CSASSVANYGYTF. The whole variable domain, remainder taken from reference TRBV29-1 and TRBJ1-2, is SAVISQKPSRDICQRGTSLTIQCQVDSQVTMMFWYRQQPGQSLTLIATANQGSEATYESGFVIDKFPISRPNLTFSTLTVSNMSPEDSSIYLCSASSVANYGYTFGSGTRLTVV.